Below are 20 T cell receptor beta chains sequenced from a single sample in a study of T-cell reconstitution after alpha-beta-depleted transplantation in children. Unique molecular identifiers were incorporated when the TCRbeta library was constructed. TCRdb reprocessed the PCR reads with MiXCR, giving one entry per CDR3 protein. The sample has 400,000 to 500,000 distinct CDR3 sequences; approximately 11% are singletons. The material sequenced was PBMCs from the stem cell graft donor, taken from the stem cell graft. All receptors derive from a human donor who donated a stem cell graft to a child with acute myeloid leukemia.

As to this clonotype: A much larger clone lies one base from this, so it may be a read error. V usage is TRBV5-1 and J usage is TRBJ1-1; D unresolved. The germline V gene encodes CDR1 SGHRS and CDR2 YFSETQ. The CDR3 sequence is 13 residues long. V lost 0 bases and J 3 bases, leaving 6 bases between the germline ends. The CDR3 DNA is TGCGCCAGCAGCTTGGAGGTGTACACTGAAGCTTTCTTT. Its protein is CASSLEVYTEAFF.

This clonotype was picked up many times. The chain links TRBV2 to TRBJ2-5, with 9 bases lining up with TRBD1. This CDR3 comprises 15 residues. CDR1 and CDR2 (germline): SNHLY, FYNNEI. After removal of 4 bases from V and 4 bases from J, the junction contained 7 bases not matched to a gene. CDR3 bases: TGTGCCAGCAGTGGGACAGGGGAGTTTGTAGAGACCCAGTACTTC. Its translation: CASSGTGEFVETQYF.

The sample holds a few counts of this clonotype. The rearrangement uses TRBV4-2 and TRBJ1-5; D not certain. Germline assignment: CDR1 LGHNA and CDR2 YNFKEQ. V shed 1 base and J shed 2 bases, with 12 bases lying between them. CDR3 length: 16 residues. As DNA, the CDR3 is TGTGCCAGCAGCCAAGGGGCAGGAATCGGCAATCAGCCCCAGCATTTT. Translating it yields CASSQGAGIGNQPQHF.

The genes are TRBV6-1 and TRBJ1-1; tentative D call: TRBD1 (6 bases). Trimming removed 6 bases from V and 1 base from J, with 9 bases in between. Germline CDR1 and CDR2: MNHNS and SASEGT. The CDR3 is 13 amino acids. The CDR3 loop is CASRQTGNTEAFF. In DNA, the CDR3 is TGTGCCAGCAGACAGACAGGGAACACTGAAGCTTTCTTT.

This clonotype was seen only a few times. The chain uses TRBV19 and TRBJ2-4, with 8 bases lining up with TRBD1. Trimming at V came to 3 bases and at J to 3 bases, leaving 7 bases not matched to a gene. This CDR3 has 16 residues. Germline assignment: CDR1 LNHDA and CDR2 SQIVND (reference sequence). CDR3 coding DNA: TGTGCCAGTAGTATCCGACAGGGGATGGGCAAAAACATTCAGTACTTC. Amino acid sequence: CASSIRQGMGKNIQYF.

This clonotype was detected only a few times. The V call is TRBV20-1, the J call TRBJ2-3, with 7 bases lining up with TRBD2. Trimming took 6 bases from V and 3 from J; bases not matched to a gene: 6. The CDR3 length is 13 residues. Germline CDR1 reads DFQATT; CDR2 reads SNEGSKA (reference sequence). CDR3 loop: CSAQREETDTQYF. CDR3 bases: TGCAGTGCCCAGCGGGAAGAGACAGATACGCAGTATTTT.

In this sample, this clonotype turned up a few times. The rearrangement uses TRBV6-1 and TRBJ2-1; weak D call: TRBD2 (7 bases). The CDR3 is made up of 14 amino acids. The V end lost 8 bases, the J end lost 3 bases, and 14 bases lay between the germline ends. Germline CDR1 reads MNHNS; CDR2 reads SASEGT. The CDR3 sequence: CASCLGGLYNEQFF. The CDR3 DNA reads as TGTGCCAGCTGCTTGGGGGGGCTCTACAATGAGCAGTTCTTC.

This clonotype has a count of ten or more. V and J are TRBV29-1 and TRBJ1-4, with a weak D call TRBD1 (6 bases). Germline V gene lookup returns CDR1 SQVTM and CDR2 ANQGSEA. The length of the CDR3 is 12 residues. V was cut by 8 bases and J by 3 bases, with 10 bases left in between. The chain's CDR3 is CSPGVSNEKLFF. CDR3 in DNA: TGCAGCCCAGGGGTGTCTAATGAAAAACTGTTTTTT.

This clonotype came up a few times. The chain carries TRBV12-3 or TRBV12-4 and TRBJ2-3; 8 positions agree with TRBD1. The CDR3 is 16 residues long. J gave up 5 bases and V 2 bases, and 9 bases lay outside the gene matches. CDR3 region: CASSLLSGGGVDTQYF. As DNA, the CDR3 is TGTGCCAGCAGTTTACTCTCAGGGGGCGGGGTAGATACGCAGTATTTT.

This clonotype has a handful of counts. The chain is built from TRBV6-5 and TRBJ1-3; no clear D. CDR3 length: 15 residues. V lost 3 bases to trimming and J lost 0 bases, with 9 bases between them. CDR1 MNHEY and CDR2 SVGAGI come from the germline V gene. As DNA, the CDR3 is TGTGCCAGCAGTTATATAGGGAACTCTGGAAACACCATATATTTT. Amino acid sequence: CASSYIGNSGNTIYF.

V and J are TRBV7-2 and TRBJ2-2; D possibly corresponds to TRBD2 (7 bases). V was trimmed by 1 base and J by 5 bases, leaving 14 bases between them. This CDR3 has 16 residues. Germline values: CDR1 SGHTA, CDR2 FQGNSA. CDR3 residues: CASSLVRGPGTGELFF. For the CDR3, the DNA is TGTGCCAGCAGCTTAGTGCGGGGGCCGGGGACCGGGGAGCTGTTTTTT.

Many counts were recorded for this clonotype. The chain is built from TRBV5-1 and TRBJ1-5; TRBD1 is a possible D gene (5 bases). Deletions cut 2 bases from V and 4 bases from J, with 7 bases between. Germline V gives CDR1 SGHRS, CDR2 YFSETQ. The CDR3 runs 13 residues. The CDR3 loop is CASSLGENQPQHF. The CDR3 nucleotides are TGCGCCAGCAGCTTAGGGGAGAATCAGCCCCAGCATTTT.

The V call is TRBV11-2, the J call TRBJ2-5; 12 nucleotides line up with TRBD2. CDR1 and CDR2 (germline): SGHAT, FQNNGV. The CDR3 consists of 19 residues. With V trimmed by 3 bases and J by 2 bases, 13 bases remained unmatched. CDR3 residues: CASSLGRTSGNDGQETQYF. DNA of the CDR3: TGTGCCAGCAGCTTGGGACGGACTAGCGGGAACGACGGGCAAGAGACCCAGTACTTC.

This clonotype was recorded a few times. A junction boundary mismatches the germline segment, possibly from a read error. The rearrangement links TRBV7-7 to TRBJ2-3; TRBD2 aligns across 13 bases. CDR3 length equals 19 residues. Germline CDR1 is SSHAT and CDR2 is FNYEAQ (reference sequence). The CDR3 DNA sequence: TGTGCTAGCAGCCCAAAACTAGCGGGAGGGCCGCAAACCACAGATACGCAGTATTTT. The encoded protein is CASSPKLAGGPQTTDTQYF.

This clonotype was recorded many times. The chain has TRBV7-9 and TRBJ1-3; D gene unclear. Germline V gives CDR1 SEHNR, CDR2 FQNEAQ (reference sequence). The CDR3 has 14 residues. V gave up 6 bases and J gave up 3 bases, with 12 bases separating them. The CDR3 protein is CASRNLGNGNTIYF. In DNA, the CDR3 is TGTGCCAGCAGGAACCTCGGGAATGGAAACACCATATATTTT.

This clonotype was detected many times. CDR3 loop: CASSLALVRRTQYF. CDR3 nucleotide sequence: TGTGCCAGCAGCTTAGCTTTGGTTAGGCGGACCCAGTACTTC. J is TRBJ2-5 and V is TRBV7-2; D unclear. The CDR3 is 14 amino acids. CDR1 is SGHTA and CDR2 is FQGNSA in the germline V gene. V lost 0 bases to trimming and J lost 7 bases, with 12 bases between them.

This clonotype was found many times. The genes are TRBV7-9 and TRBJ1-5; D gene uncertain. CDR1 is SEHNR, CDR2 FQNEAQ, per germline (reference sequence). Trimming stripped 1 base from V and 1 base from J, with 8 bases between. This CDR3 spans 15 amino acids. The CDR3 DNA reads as TGTGCCAGCAGCTTAGACGTTGGGAGCAATCAGCCCCAGCATTTT. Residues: CASSLDVGSNQPQHF.

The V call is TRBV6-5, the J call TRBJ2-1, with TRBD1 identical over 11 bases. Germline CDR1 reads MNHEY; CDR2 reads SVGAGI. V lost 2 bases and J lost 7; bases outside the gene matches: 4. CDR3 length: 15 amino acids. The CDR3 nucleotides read TGTGCCAGCAGTTACGGACAGGGGGCCCGAAATGAGCAGTTCTTC. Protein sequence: CASSYGQGARNEQFF.

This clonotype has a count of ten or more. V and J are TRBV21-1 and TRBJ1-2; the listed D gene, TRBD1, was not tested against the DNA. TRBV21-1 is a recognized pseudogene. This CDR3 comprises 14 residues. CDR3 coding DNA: TGTGCCAGCAGCAACGGGACAGGGGACTATGGCTACACCTTC. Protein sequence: CASSNGTGDYGYTF.

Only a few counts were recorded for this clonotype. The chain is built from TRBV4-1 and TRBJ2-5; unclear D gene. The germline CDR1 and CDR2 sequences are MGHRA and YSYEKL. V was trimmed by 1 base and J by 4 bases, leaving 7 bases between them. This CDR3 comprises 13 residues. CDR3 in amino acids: CASSQVVPETQYF. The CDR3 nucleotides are TGCGCCAGCAGCCAAGTCGTCCCAGAGACCCAGTACTTC.